This entry lists 17 T cell receptor beta chains sequenced from one sample in a study of cytomegalovirus exposure and HLA in healthy donors. The PCR contained 60 Vbeta and 13 Jbeta primers. Produced via immunoSEQ multiplex PCR; TCRdb's table is partial and in-frame only. The repertoire has around 130,000 clones, 84% of them found once; the top ten carry 2.7%. Material: PBMCs. The origin of the receptors is a man aged 50 to 60 in good health and CMV-seronegative.

This chain links TRBV19 with TRBJ1-1; D is possibly TRBD1 (6 bases). This CDR3 contains 13 residues. V lost 2 bases and J 7 bases, leaving 11 bases between the germline ends. Germline values: CDR1 LNHDA, CDR2 SQIVND (reference sequence). This chain's CDR3 is CASSINGQLEAFF. DNA for the CDR3: TGTGCCAGTAGTATAAACGGACAGCTTGAAGCTTTCTTT.

J is TRBJ2-3 and V is TRBV27; TRBD2 might be the D (6 bases). The germline gives CDR1 MNHEY, CDR2 SMNVEV (reference sequence). The CDR3 runs to 19 residues. V dropped 0 bases and J dropped 6 bases, with 25 bases sitting between them. Here the CDR3 DNA reads TGTGCCAGCAGTTTATCCACGGGGTTAGCGGCGGGCGGTCTGGATACGCAGTATTTT. Translating gives CASSLSTGLAAGGLDTQYF.

This chain connects TRBV5-1 to TRBJ1-2, with TRBD1 identical over 7 bases. Germline V CDR1 and CDR2: SGHRS, YFSETQ. CDR3 length: 14 amino acids. V trimming: 0 bases; J trimming: 4 bases; junction bases outside the gene matches: 3. In DNA form, the CDR3 reads TGCGCCAGCAGCTTGGAAGGACAGGCCTATGGCTACACCTTC. It is translated as CASSLEGQAYGYTF.

The rearrangement joins TRBV18 to TRBJ1-1; D is perhaps TRBD1 (6 bases). Deletions cut 3 bases from V and 1 base from J, with 12 bases between. Germline CDR1 and CDR2: KGHSH and LQKENI. The CDR3 extends over 15 amino acids. The CDR3 bases are TGTGCCAGCTCACCCGACTCGACAGGGAACACTGAAGCTTTCTTT. Translated, it gives CASSPDSTGNTEAFF.

CDR3 loop: CASSMVASGGATGELFF. In nucleotides, the CDR3 is TGTGCCAGTAGTATGGTGGCTAGCGGGGGGGCGACCGGGGAGCTGTTTTTT. The chain is built from TRBV19 and TRBJ2-2; 12 bases agree with TRBD2. The V gene end was trimmed by 3 bases and the J gene end by 5 bases; junction bases not matched to a gene: 7. Looked up from germline, CDR1 is LNHDA and CDR2 is SQIVND (reference sequence). This CDR3 comprises 17 residues.

CDR3 amino acids: CASQGQINTEAFF. As DNA, the CDR3 is TGTGCCAGCCAGGGACAGATAAACACTGAAGCTTTCTTT. This sequence joins TRBV6-6 and TRBJ1-1; 7 positions match TRBD1. Germline CDR1 is MNHNY and CDR2 is SVGAGI (reference sequence). V trimming: 8 bases; J trimming: 2 bases; junction bases outside the gene matches: 5. This CDR3 contains 13 residues.

The V gene is TRBV21-1, the J gene TRBJ1-1. TRBV21-1 is flagged as a pseudogene. CDR3 length: 13 residues. The CDR3 region is CAPNGGFLTEAFF. The CDR3 coding sequence is TGTGCCCCCAACGGGGGTTTTCTCACTGAAGCTTTCTTT.

The rearrangement links TRBV2 to TRBJ2-5, with D uncertain. Germline assignment: CDR1 SNHLY and CDR2 FYNNEI. Trimming removed 7 bases from V and 5 bases from J, with 8 bases in between. The CDR3 is 11 amino acids. CDR3 sequence (DNA): TGTGCCAGCACCATAGCTGAGACCCAGTACTTC. It is translated as CASTIAETQYF.

The CDR3 DNA reads as TGTGCCAGCAGCCCCGCTGAGGAGACCCAGTACTTC. This sequence encodes CASSPAEETQYF. The chain is built from TRBV7-6 and TRBJ2-5; D not resolved. V was clipped by 5 bases and J by 5 bases, with 9 bases between them. Germline V gene data show CDR1 as SGHVS and CDR2 as FNYEAQ. The CDR3 runs to 12 residues.

The gene calls are TRBV6-1 and TRBJ1-1; perhaps TRBD1 as D (6 bases). Trimming removed 4 bases at V and 1 base at J, with 22 bases between. The CDR3 has 18 residues. The germline V gene encodes CDR1 MNHNS and CDR2 SASEGT. In nucleotides, the CDR3 is TGTGCCAGCAGTGGAATTCCCGGGACATTGGAGGCGAACACTGAAGCTTTCTTT. This gives the protein CASSGIPGTLEANTEAFF.

The rearrangement joins TRBV15 to TRBJ1-5, with D hard to call. The length of the CDR3 is 14 residues. From germline, CDR1 is LNHNV and CDR2 YYDKDF (reference sequence). V lost 5 bases to trimming and J lost 5 bases, with 13 bases between them. The CDR3 reads CATSGLYRDQPQHF. The CDR3 DNA follows: TGTGCCACCAGCGGCCTGTATCGGGATCAGCCCCAGCATTTT.

V usage is TRBV10-1 and J usage is TRBJ2-5, with D possibly being TRBD1 (7 bases). V was shortened by 6 bases and J by 5 bases, with 22 bases between the two germline ends. The CDR3 totals 16 residues. Germline values: CDR1 WNHNN, CDR2 SYGVQD (reference sequence). CDR3 nucleotides: TGCGCCAGCAGGGGGGGACAGACGGTATTCCAGGAGACCCAGTACTTC. It is translated as CASRGGQTVFQETQYF.

The chain recombines TRBV4-1 with TRBJ2-1; a weak D match, TRBD2 (5 bases). The V end lost 1 base, the J end lost 9 bases, and 10 bases lay between the germline ends. Germline CDR1 is MGHRA and CDR2 is YSYEKL. The CDR3 consists of 13 residues. The CDR3 loop reads CASSQGPAGEQFF. The CDR3, as DNA: TGCGCCAGCAGCCAAGGCCCCGCGGGTGAGCAGTTCTTC.

CDR3 nucleotides: TGTGCCAGCAGTTACGGGCAGTTGAACACTGAAGCTTTCTTT. It encodes CASSYGQLNTEAFF. This chain uses TRBV6-5 with TRBJ1-1, with no clear D. Germline V CDR1 and CDR2: MNHEY, SVGAGI. The V end was cut by 2 bases, the J end by 0 bases, with 7 bases between. The length of the CDR3 is 14 residues.

J is TRBJ2-2 and V is TRBV7-2, with 11 bases aligning to TRBD2. The CDR3 covers 17 residues. The germline gives CDR1 SGHTA, CDR2 FQGNSA. V dropped 1 base and J dropped 6; count of bases not matched to a gene: 7. CDR3 region: CASSLGILAGGAGELFF. In nucleotides, the CDR3 is TGTGCCAGCAGCTTAGGAATCCTAGCGGGGGGCGCCGGGGAGCTGTTTTTT.

The chain recombines TRBV18 with TRBJ2-3; D possibly corresponds to TRBD1 (6 bases). V was cut by 1 base and J by 5 bases, with 7 bases left in between. Germline V gene sequence: CDR1 KGHSH, CDR2 LQKENI. The CDR3 length is 13 residues. In nucleotides, the CDR3 is TGTGCCAGCTCACCACGAGGGGGAGATACGCAGTATTTT. Amino acids: CASSPRGGDTQYF.

This rearrangement joins TRBV7-2 to TRBJ1-4; no reliable D call. Between the trimmed V and J ends, which lost 5 bases and 7 bases, there was a span of 11 bases. The CDR3 has 13 residues. Looked up from germline, CDR1 is SGHTA and CDR2 is FQGNSA. For the CDR3, the DNA is TGTGCCAGCAGCCCCACTCGGAGTGAAAAACTGTTTTTT. Residues: CASSPTRSEKLFF.